This passage covers 18 T cell receptor beta chains from one sample sequenced in a study of OX40 agonist ivuxolimab in advanced cancers. Clones were read by immunoSEQ multiplex PCR, and TCRdb kept only the in-frame ones, dropping some. The table shows several thousand clones, with less than 70% occurring only once. Sequenced here: CD4+ or CD8+ T cells sorted from blood, sampled in a trial of the OX40 agonist ivuxolimab. All receptors derive from an adult with an advanced solid tumor such as melanoma, head and neck, liver or kidney cancer.

This rearrangement joins TRBV7-3 to TRBJ1-1; D perhaps matches TRBD1 (5 bases). Trimming shortened V by 2 bases and J by 1 base, and 5 bases separated the two germline ends. Germline V gene sequence: CDR1 SGHTA, CDR2 FQGTGA. The CDR3 extends over 13 amino acids. The CDR3 nucleotides are TGTGCCAGCAGCTTAGGGACGAACACTGAAGCTTTCTTT. Its protein product is CASSLGTNTEAFF.

This sequence joins TRBV5-6 and TRBJ2-5, with D unclear. The DNA end is more similar to TRBJ2-7, so the J call may be wrong. The CDR3 extends over 13 amino acids. Per the germline V gene, CDR1 is SGHDT and CDR2 is YYEEEE. CDR3 loop: CASSPGSFREQYF. The DNA of the CDR3 is TGTGCCAGCAGCCCCGGGTCTTTTCGCGAGCAGTACTTC.

This clone is medium-sized. This sequence joins TRBV30 and TRBJ1-1, with a tentative D call TRBD1 (5 bases). The germline V gene encodes CDR1 GTSNPN and CDR2 SVGIG (reference sequence). Trimming shortened V by 1 base and J by 1 base, and 7 bases separated the two germline ends. The CDR3 runs to 13 residues. DNA of the CDR3: TGTGCCTGGAGTGAAGGGACGAACACTGAAGCTTTCTTT. Translation gives CAWSEGTNTEAFF.

This clone was observed a handful of times. The chain carries TRBV30 and TRBJ1-5; D gene ambiguous. V gave up 6 bases and J gave up 10 bases, with 16 bases separating them. In germline, CDR1 is GTSNPN, CDR2 SVGIG (reference sequence). The CDR3 consists of 12 residues. The DNA of the CDR3 is TGTGCCTGCTCCATCGGTTTTTCCCCCCAGCATTTT. It translates to CACSIGFSPQHF.

For this clone: With a far larger clone one base away, a read error is the likely cause. CDR3 sequence reads: CSVADRGGYGYTF. The CDR3 DNA is TGCAGCGTTGCCGACAGGGGAGGCTATGGCTACACCTTC. V is TRBV29-1 and J is TRBJ1-2; 8 bases map to TRBD1. With V trimmed by 4 bases and J by 4 bases, 5 bases remained unmatched. The germline CDR1 and CDR2 sequences are SQVTM and ANQGSEA. This CDR3 is built from 13 residues.

The rearrangement links TRBV19 to TRBJ1-5, with TRBD1 as a possible D gene (6 bases). The V end was cut by 5 bases, the J end by 6 bases, with 11 bases between. The CDR3 runs to 13 residues. From germline, CDR1 is LNHDA and CDR2 SQIVND (reference sequence). CDR3 region: CASSLTGFQPQHF. CDR3 nucleotide sequence: TGTGCCAGTAGTCTCACAGGGTTTCAGCCCCAGCATTTT.

The rearrangement joins TRBV6-6 to TRBJ1-1; no firm D call. The CDR3 is made up of 11 amino acids. Per the germline V gene, CDR1 is MNHNY and CDR2 is SVGAGI (reference sequence). V was clipped by 0 bases and J by 7 bases, with 3 bases between them. The CDR3 DNA reads TGTGCCAGCAGTTACTCGTATGAAGCTTTCTTT. Translated: CASSYSYEAFF.

By proportion, this clone is large (0.1 to 1%). The chain carries TRBV27 and TRBJ2-7, with TRBD2 identical over 12 bases. CDR3 size: 15 residues. Germline V gene lookup returns CDR1 MNHEY and CDR2 SMNVEV (reference sequence). V lost 5 bases to trimming and J lost 2 bases; unmatched junction nucleotides: 4. CDR3 DNA sequence: TGTGCCAGCAGTAGAGGACTAGCGGGGACCTACGAGCAGTACTTC. It encodes CASSRGLAGTYEQYF.

This clone was seen a few times. This CDR3 reads CASSPHPTGENEKLFF. Here the CDR3 DNA reads TGCGCCAGCAGCCCCCATCCGACAGGGGAGAATGAAAAACTGTTTTTT. The chain employs TRBV4-1 and TRBJ1-4, with 8 bases that match TRBD1. The J segment lost 5 bases and the V segment lost 4 bases, leaving 9 bases of the junction unmatched. This CDR3 is 16 amino acids long. Germline V gives CDR1 MGHRA, CDR2 YSYEKL.

This clone turned up a few times. The J gene is TRBJ2-7, the V gene TRBV7-6, with a tentative D call TRBD2 (6 bases). CDR1 is SGHVS, CDR2 FNYEAQ, per germline. Trimming removed 4 bases from V and 3 bases from J, with 22 bases in between. This CDR3 spans 17 amino acids. CDR3 amino acids: CASSSLLGGAPLYEQYF. In DNA form, the CDR3 reads TGTGCCAGCAGCTCCCTCCTGGGAGGAGCCCCCCTCTACGAGCAGTACTTC. Supplemented by reference TRBV7-6 and TRBJ2-7, the full variable domain reads GAGVSQSPRYKVTKRGQDVALRCDPISGHVSLYWYRQALGQGPEFLTYFNYEAQQDKSGLPNDRFSAERPEGSISTLTIQRTEQRDSAMYRCASSSLLGGAPLYEQYFGPGTRLTVT.

This clone was detected a few times. The chain uses TRBV27 and TRBJ2-7; the D gene is possibly TRBD2 (5 bases). V gave up 6 bases and J gave up 5 bases, with 17 bases separating them. The CDR3 is 14 residues long. Germline CDR1 MNHEY, CDR2 SMNVEV (reference sequence). CDR3 DNA sequence: TGTGCCAGCAGCCCCTACCTCGAGGGCGACGAGCAGTACTTC. Residues: CASSPYLEGDEQYF.

This rearrangement joins TRBV4-2 to TRBJ2-7, with 11 nucleotides matching TRBD2. Germline V CDR1 and CDR2: LGHNA, YNFKEQ. After removal of 0 bases from V and 3 bases from J, the junction contained 4 bases not matched to a gene. The length of the CDR3 is 16 residues. For the CDR3, the DNA is TGTGCCAGCAGCCAAGATCTTGGGACTAGCGGCTACGAGCAGTACTTC. This translates into CASSQDLGTSGYEQYF.

V and J are TRBV5-1 and TRBJ2-7; 10 positions match TRBD2. Germline lookup yields CDR1 SGHRS and CDR2 YFSETQ. The CDR3 has 18 amino acids. Unmatched junction bases numbered 9, after V lost 0 bases and J lost 0 bases. DNA of the CDR3: TGCGCCAGCAGCTTGGTGGCTCCTCTAGCGGGAGTCTCCTACGAGCAGTACTTC. As protein: CASSLVAPLAGVSYEQYF. Variable domain in full (rest from reference TRBV5-1 and TRBJ2-7): KAGVTQTPRYLIKTRGQQVTLSCSPISGHRSVSWYQQTPGQGLQFLFEYFSETQRNKGNFPGRFSGRQFSNSRSEMNVSTLELGDSALYLCASSLVAPLAGVSYEQYFGPGTRLTVT.

The chain is built from TRBV11-1 and TRBJ2-1, with no clear D. CDR1 SGHAT and CDR2 FQDESV come from the germline V gene (reference sequence). This CDR3 region has 17 residues. Deletions cut 3 bases from V and 8 bases from J, with 23 bases between. The CDR3 loop is CASSFPRSRELLDEQFF. CDR3 sequence (DNA): TGTGCCAGCAGCTTCCCCCGTAGCAGAGAACTTTTGGATGAGCAGTTCTTC.

This rearrangement joins TRBV5-6 to TRBJ2-7; possible D gene TRBD1, 5 bases. V was pared by 4 bases and J by 8 bases, with 10 bases between. The CDR3 is 11 residues long. The germline CDR1 and CDR2 sequences are SGHDT and YYEEEE. CDR3 coding DNA: TGTGCCAGCAGCAGAGACAGAAAGCAGTACTTC. This codes for CASSRDRKQYF.

The chain recombines TRBV9 with TRBJ2-1; 10 positions match TRBD2. The J segment lost 10 bases and the V segment lost 4 bases, leaving 8 bases of the junction unmatched. Germline values: CDR1 SGDLS, CDR2 YYNGEE. The CDR3 is 14 amino acids. DNA of the CDR3: TGTGCCAGCAGCTTAGCGGGAGGTCCGCGGGAGCAGTTCTTC. It codes for CASSLAGGPREQFF.

This rearrangement joins TRBV4-1 to TRBJ2-5, with D hard to call. Germline V gene lookup returns CDR1 MGHRA and CDR2 YSYEKL. This CDR3 is 13 amino acids long. V lost 1 base and J 2 bases, leaving 5 bases between the germline ends. The CDR3 is CASSQAPQETQYF. The CDR3 nucleotides read TGCGCCAGCAGCCAAGCTCCACAAGAGACCCAGTACTTC.

The chain is built from TRBV27 and TRBJ1-1, with D possibly TRBD1 on 6 matching bases. The CDR3 runs to 14 residues. Between the trimmed V and J ends, which lost 4 bases and 0 bases, there was a span of 9 bases. The germline gives CDR1 MNHEY, CDR2 SMNVEV (reference sequence). The CDR3 here is CASSYTGMNTEAFF. The CDR3, as DNA: TGTGCCAGCAGTTATACAGGGATGAACACTGAAGCTTTCTTT.